Following are 26 T cell receptor beta chains from one sample sequenced in a study of blood T cells in healthy people across ages. Together with a sample-barcoded 5' primer, a J-beta primer mix was included in a second PCR lasting roughly 6 to 12 cycles. TCRdb re-analysed the 5' RACE reads in MiXCR, keeping a single row per CDR3 protein. The table lists some 940,000 distinct CDR3 sequences, just under 30% of them singletons. These data are also associated with another study on T cells of mothers and their children.

The sequencing input was blood. These receptors came from a woman aged 40 to 50 in good health.

This clonotype was seen a few times. The rearrangement links TRBV30 to TRBJ1-5, with D perhaps TRBD1 (5 bases). V gave up 1 base and J gave up 0 bases, with 10 bases separating them. Germline V gene sequence: CDR1 GTSNPN, CDR2 SVGIG (reference sequence). The CDR3 sequence is 15 residues long. The CDR3 bases are TGTGCCTGGAGTGCCCAGACAGCTAGCAATCAGCCCCAGCATTTT. Its translation: CAWSAQTASNQPQHF.

J is TRBJ1-5 and V is TRBV27; TRBD1 matches 11 bases. This CDR3 comprises 19 residues. The V and J ends lost 4 bases and 0 bases, in that order; junction bases with no gene match: 11. Germline assignment: CDR1 MNHEY and CDR2 SMNVEV (reference sequence). The CDR3 nucleotides are TGTGCCAGCAGTTCGGCTCAGCGGACAGGGGGCTTTAGCAATCAGCCCCAGCATTTT. Residues: CASSSAQRTGGFSNQPQHF.

The sample holds many counts of this clonotype. V usage is TRBV12-3 or TRBV12-4 and J usage is TRBJ2-1; 11 nucleotides match TRBD2. The trim removed 4 bases at V and 6 bases at J, leaving 5 bases unmatched. The CDR3 loop spans 15 amino acids. The CDR3 region is CASSYLAGGFNEQFF. The CDR3 nucleotides are TGTGCCAGCAGTTACCTAGCGGGGGGTTTCAATGAGCAGTTCTTC.

Remarks on this clonotype: Mismatch with germline at one junction end may stem from a read error. V gene TRBV28 combines with J gene TRBJ2-5; D is unclear. TRBJ2-7 explains the end of the DNA better; the J call may be wrong. The germline V gene encodes CDR1 MDHEN and CDR2 SYDVKM. The CDR3 is made up of 13 amino acids. The CDR3 loop is CTSSFGLSYEQYF. The DNA for the CDR3 is TGTACCAGCAGTTTCGGCCTCTCCTACGAGCAGTACTTC.

This clonotype was detected ten times or more. The J gene is TRBJ2-3, the V gene TRBV7-2; 7 bases match TRBD1. Germline-derived CDR1 and CDR2 are SGHTA and FQGNSA. This CDR3 region has 15 residues. J was trimmed by 5 bases and V by 0 bases; bases with no gene match: 5. The CDR3 sequence: CASSLATGLRDTQYF. The CDR3 DNA sequence: TGTGCCAGCAGCTTAGCGACAGGGTTAAGAGATACGCAGTATTTT.

This clonotype was counted between two and nine times. With a much larger clone just one base away, this may be a read error. J is TRBJ2-7 and V is TRBV4-1; perhaps TRBD1 as D (6 bases). From germline, CDR1 is MGHRA and CDR2 YSYEKL. The CDR3 is made up of 15 amino acids. Trimming shortened V by 4 bases and J by 3 bases, and 16 bases separated the two germline ends. The DNA for the CDR3 is TGCGCCAGCAGCCGGGACGCAGGGGCTGACTACGAGCAGTACTTC. It yields the protein CASSRDAGADYEQYF.

This clonotype has more than one count but fewer than ten. The gene calls are TRBV27 and TRBJ2-1; unclear D gene. With 3 bases removed from V and 8 bases from J, the gap between germline ends came to 11 bases. Germline values: CDR1 MNHEY, CDR2 SMNVEV (reference sequence). This CDR3 is built from 13 residues. This CDR3 is CASSFRVGYEQFF. The CDR3 DNA follows: TGTGCCAGCAGTTTTAGGGTCGGGTATGAGCAGTTCTTC.

This clonotype was detected only a few times. This sequence joins TRBV5-1 and TRBJ2-5; a weak D match, TRBD2 (5 bases). Germline lookup yields CDR1 SGHRS and CDR2 YFSETQ. Trimming cost V 5 bases and J 5 bases, with 10 bases left between them. This CDR3 spans 12 amino acids. The CDR3 loop is CASRPDWETQYF. CDR3 coding DNA: TGCGCCAGCAGACCGGACTGGGAGACCCAGTACTTC.

The V call is TRBV3-1, the J call TRBJ1-2; the D gene is possibly TRBD1 (6 bases). V gave up 4 bases and J gave up 4 bases, with 16 bases separating them. The CDR3 has 15 amino acids. The germline CDR1 and CDR2 sequences are LGHDT and YNNKEL (reference sequence). This CDR3 reads CASSPDSNGIYGYTF. The CDR3 nucleotides are TGTGCCAGCAGCCCGGACAGTAATGGCATCTATGGCTACACCTTC.

Regarding this clonotype: Germline is not matched at one junction end, which may reflect a read error. This chain connects TRBV7-2 to TRBJ2-5; unclear D gene. Germline loops: CDR1 SGHTA, CDR2 FQGNSA. This CDR3 spans 14 amino acids. The CDR3 sequence: CVSSPIQVSETQYF. The CDR3 DNA sequence: TGTGTCAGCAGCCCCATCCAGGTTTCGGAGACCCAGTACTTC. The full variable domain, in which reference TRBV7-2 and TRBJ2-5 provide the parts outside the CDR3, is GAGVSQSPSNKVTEKGKDVELRCDPISGHTALYWYRQSLGQGLEFLIYFQGNSAPDKSGLPSDRFSAERTGGSVSTLTIQRTQQEDSAVYLCVSSPIQVSETQYFGPGTRLLVL.

This chain joins TRBV30 and TRBJ1-5, with D perhaps matching TRBD1 (5 bases). V was pared by 4 bases and J by 6 bases, with 13 bases between. Germline-derived CDR1 and CDR2 are GTSNPN and SVGIG (reference sequence). The CDR3 loop spans 13 amino acids. CDR3 sequence reads: CAWTGLGGQPQHF. CDR3 sequence (DNA): TGTGCCTGGACGGGTTTGGGGGGTCAGCCCCAGCATTTT. Filled out from reference TRBV30 and TRBJ1-5, the complete variable domain reads SQTIHQWPATLVQPVGSPLSLECTVEGTSNPNLYWYRQAAGRGLQLLFYSVGIGQISSEVPQNLSASRPQDRQFILSSKKLLLSDSGFYLCAWTGLGGQPQHFGDGTRLSIL.

This clonotype was counted only a few times. The gene calls are TRBV4-1 and TRBJ1-1; D not resolved. Germline CDR1 and CDR2: MGHRA and YSYEKL. V lost 2 bases to trimming and J lost 12 bases, with 16 bases between them. The CDR3 is 13 residues long. CDR3 sequence: CASSQTIRDLTFF. CDR3 bases: TGCGCCAGCAGCCAAACCATCCGGGATTTGACTTTCTTT.

This clonotype was detected only a few times. The rearrangement uses TRBV4-1 and TRBJ2-3; 11 bases line up with TRBD2. The CDR3 contains 17 residues. The ends lost 4 bases at V and 2 bases at J; junction bases unmatched: 8. Germline loops: CDR1 MGHRA, CDR2 YSYEKL. For the CDR3, the DNA is TGCGCCAGCAGCCGGGGACTAGCGGCCCGTTTCACAGATACGCAGTATTTT. This sequence encodes CASSRGLAARFTDTQYF.

This clonotype was found a few times. The genes are TRBV24-1 and TRBJ1-1; 7 bases are shared with TRBD1. V dropped 3 bases and J dropped 9; count of bases not matched to a gene: 6. The CDR3 is 13 residues long. Germline loops: CDR1 KGHDR, CDR2 SFDVKD. As DNA, the CDR3 is TGTGCCACCAGTGATCCCCCGGGACAGCAAGCTTTCTTT. Amino acid sequence: CATSDPPGQQAFF.

The chain couples TRBV12-3 or TRBV12-4 to TRBJ1-1; possible D gene TRBD1, 6 bases. Trimming cost V 6 bases and J 3 bases, with 14 bases left between them. This CDR3 comprises 14 residues. CDR3 sequence: CASSNSGAYTEAFF. DNA of the CDR3: TGTGCCAGCAGCAATTCAGGGGCTTACACTGAAGCTTTCTTT.

This clonotype turned up a few times. This may stem from a read error, because a much larger clone lies one nucleotide away. The rearrangement uses TRBV14 and TRBJ2-5; possible D gene TRBD1, 6 bases. The J call may be in error: the DNA end matches TRBJ2-7 better. The CDR3 runs to 12 residues. Germline V CDR1 and CDR2: SGHDN, FVKESK. CDR3 nucleotide sequence: TGTGCCTGCAGCCAGTCAGGGGTCGAGCAGTACTTC. Translation: CACSQSGVEQYF.

A few counts support this clonotype. The chain joins TRBV20-1 to TRBJ2-5; tentatively, D is TRBD2 (5 bases). The germline V gene encodes CDR1 DFQATT and CDR2 SNEGSKA (reference sequence). The V and J ends lost 5 bases and 0 bases respectively, with 13 bases between them. CDR3 size: 14 residues. The CDR3 nucleotides read TGCAGTGCTTTTCGTGACTACCACCAAGAGACCCAGTACTTC. Amino acid sequence: CSAFRDYHQETQYF.

The DNA of the CDR3 is TGTGCCAGCACGGGTGACAGGAACACCGGGGAGCTGTTTTTT. Encoded protein: CASTGDRNTGELFF. The genes are TRBV6-1 and TRBJ2-2; maybe TRBD1 (5 bases). The V gene lost 7 bases and the J gene lost 1 base, with 10 bases spanning the gap. CDR3 length: 14 amino acids. CDR1 is MNHNS, CDR2 SASEGT, per germline.

For this clonotype: The junction departs from the called germline gene at one end, perhaps through a read error. V usage is TRBV29-1 and J usage is TRBJ1-2; possibly TRBD1 for D (5 bases). This CDR3 spans 13 amino acids. Looked up from germline, CDR1 is SQVTM and CDR2 is ANQGSEA. The CDR3 loop is CSVGTDIHYGYIF. DNA of the CDR3: TGCAGCGTGGGGACGGATATACACTATGGCTACATCTTC.

This clonotype was seen a single time. In nucleotides, the CDR3 is TGTGCCATCAGTGAGGGGGATTACAATGAGCAGTACTTC. Its translation: CAISEGDYNEQYF. This sequence joins TRBV10-3 and TRBJ2-7; D is undetermined. V was trimmed by 2 bases and J by 7 bases, leaving 12 bases between them. The CDR3 loop spans 13 amino acids. Germline-derived CDR1 and CDR2 are ENHRY and SYGVKD.

In the case of this clonotype: Mismatch with germline at one junction end may stem from a read error. J is TRBJ2-5 and V is TRBV7-6, with 11 positions matching TRBD2. In germline, CDR1 is SGHVS, CDR2 FNYEAQ. The CDR3 extends over 16 amino acids. DNA for the CDR3: TGTGCCAGCAGCCTCCTCATAGCGGGGGGGCGGGAGACCCAGTGCTTC. Protein product: CASSLLIAGGRETQCF.

This rearrangement joins TRBV20-1 to TRBJ2-7; a possible D gene is TRBD2 (5 bases). Germline assignment: CDR1 DFQATT and CDR2 SNEGSKA (reference sequence). This CDR3 comprises 14 residues. V was trimmed by 6 bases and J by 3 bases, leaving 18 bases between them. The CDR3, as DNA: TGCAGTGCCCGGCTACTACTAGAGAGCTACGAGCAGTACTTC. Protein product: CSARLLLESYEQYF.

This clonotype has more than one count but fewer than ten. One end of the junction fails to match germline, which may point to a read error. V usage is TRBV9 and J usage is TRBJ2-5; 12 bases match TRBD1. Germline CDR1 and CDR2: SGDLS and YYNGEE. This CDR3 region has 15 residues. This chain's CDR3 is CTSSGGTGGVETQYF. CDR3 nucleotide sequence: TGTACCAGCAGCGGAGGGACAGGGGGCGTAGAGACCCAGTACTTC.

This clonotype turned up a few times. The rearrangement links TRBV11-1 to TRBJ2-1; D gene uncertain. Per the germline V gene, CDR1 is SGHAT and CDR2 is FQDESV (reference sequence). Trimming took 4 bases from V and 7 from J, leaving 11 bases between them. This CDR3 spans 13 amino acids. CDR3 amino acids: CASSSFRRNEQFF. Here the CDR3 DNA reads TGTGCCAGCAGCTCCTTCAGAAGGAATGAGCAGTTCTTC.

The sample holds many counts of this clonotype. The chain combines TRBV6-5 with TRBJ1-1; D remains unclear. CDR1 and CDR2 (germline): MNHEY, SVGAGI. Trimming cost V 6 bases and J 0 bases, with 5 bases left between them. CDR3 length: 12 residues. The CDR3 region is CASRTMNTEAFF. DNA of the CDR3: TGTGCCAGCAGAACGATGAACACTGAAGCTTTCTTT.

This clonotype was seen a few times. CDR3 sequence: CASSEAGVYETQYF. The CDR3 nucleotides are TGCGCCAGCAGCGAAGCGGGGGTTTACGAGACCCAGTACTTC. The chain recombines TRBV10-2 with TRBJ2-5; the match to TRBD2 covers 8 bases. V was clipped by 6 bases and J by 5 bases; unmatched bases: 8. The CDR3 is 14 amino acids. Germline V gene data show CDR1 as WSHSY and CDR2 as SAAADI.